This T cell receptor beta chain was sequenced during a study of blood T cell repertoires in COVID-19. About the research overall: From T cells, B-cell-depleted T cells, or PBMCs came the material, which was cDNA or gDNA.

Produced via immunoSEQ multiplex PCR; TCRdb's table is partial and in-frame only. This sample has some 350,000 clones, with under 95% found just once. Trimming left V 5 bases short and J 0 bases short, with 14 bases between. The CDR3 covers 17 residues. Looked up from germline, CDR1 is SGHAT and CDR2 is FQNNGV. Sequencing input: peripheral blood. This receptor was obtained from a woman under 30 who had recovered from COVID-19. The chain joins TRBV11-2 to TRBJ2-6, with a weak D call TRBD1 (6 bases). CDR3 DNA: TGTGCCAGCAGCGATCCTTGGACAGACTCTGGGGCCAACGTCCTGACTTTC. Translation gives CASSDPWTDSGANVLTF. The full variable domain, in which reference TRBV11-2 and TRBJ2-6 provide the parts outside the CDR3, is EAGVAQSPRYKIIEKRQSVAFWCNPISGHATLYWYQQILGQGPKLLIQFQNNGVVDDSQLPKDRFSAERLKGVDSTLKIQPAKLEDSAVYLCASSDPWTDSGANVLTFGAGSRLTVL.